This T cell receptor beta chain derives from a study of T cell responses to AZD1222 COVID-19 vaccine. Study observations and caveats: Epitopes outside B.1.351 and B.1.1.7 mutated regions reportedly drew nearly half of spike TCRs. The study identified only 6 or 7 AZD1222 recipients as seropositive at baseline. There were mostly white British donors and more females than males, and clonal diversity was possibly underestimated.

Germline V CDR1 and CDR2: LGHNA, YNFKEQ. The V end lost 0 bases, the J end lost 7 bases, and 16 bases lay between the germline ends. The CDR3 covers 17 residues. In regard to this clone: The antigen is not known.

Measured with immunoSEQ multiplex PCR; TCRdb has only the in-frame clones, and not every one. Among around 100,000 clones, over 90% were seen once, and the ten largest hold more than 1.5%. This sequence joins TRBV4-2 and TRBJ1-6; maybe TRBD1 (5 bases). The specimen was peripheral blood, collected on day 0 of AZD1222 vaccination. This receptor was obtained from an adult in good health. The CDR3 loop reads CASSQDSGGTGNSPLHF. As DNA, the CDR3 is TGTGCCAGCAGCCAAGATTCAGGTGGGACGGGAAATTCACCCCTCCACTTT.